The 3 T cell receptor beta chains presented below share a single source sample, sequenced in a study of blood T cell repertoires in COVID-19. Some clones are missing from TCRdb's copy, which holds only in-frame ones; the method was immunoSEQ multiplex PCR. Among around 60,000 clones listed, around 77% were seen once. Sequences were obtained from peripheral blood. Receptors originate from a man at least 80 years old with active or convalescent COVID-19.

This clone has ten or more counts. The CDR3 here is CASSEGTGIRKDYGYTF. As DNA, the CDR3 is TGTGCCAGCAGTGAGGGGACAGGGATCAGAAAAGACTATGGCTACACCTTC. The chain combines TRBV2 with TRBJ1-2, with 9 positions matching TRBD1. The germline V gene has CDR1 SNHLY and CDR2 FYNNEI. V lost 3 bases and J lost 3; bases outside the gene matches: 11. The length of the CDR3 is 17 residues.

This sequence joins TRBV18 and TRBJ1-3, with D perhaps matching TRBD1 (6 bases). The CDR3 extends over 14 amino acids. Germline V gene sequence: CDR1 KGHSH, CDR2 LQKENI. V lost 3 bases and J lost 3, with 9 bases in between. As DNA, the CDR3 is TGTGCCAGCTCACCGGACAGTTTTGGAAACACCATATATTTT. This gives the protein CASSPDSFGNTIYF.

V and J are TRBV5-1 and TRBJ2-7; 9 bases agree with TRBD2. The J segment lost 4 bases and the V segment lost 4 bases, leaving 6 bases of the junction unmatched. Germline CDR1 reads SGHRS; CDR2 reads YFSETQ. This CDR3 contains 14 residues. The CDR3 nucleotides read TGCGCCAGCAGCCTGTTGGCGGGGGGGTACGAGCAGTACTTC. Amino acids: CASSLLAGGYEQYF. The full variable domain, with the rest looked up from reference TRBV5-1 and TRBJ2-7, is KAGVTQTPRYLIKTRGQQVTLSCSPISGHRSVSWYQQTPGQGLQFLFEYFSETQRNKGNFPGRFSGRQFSNSRSEMNVSTLELGDSALYLCASSLLAGGYEQYFGPGTRLTVT.